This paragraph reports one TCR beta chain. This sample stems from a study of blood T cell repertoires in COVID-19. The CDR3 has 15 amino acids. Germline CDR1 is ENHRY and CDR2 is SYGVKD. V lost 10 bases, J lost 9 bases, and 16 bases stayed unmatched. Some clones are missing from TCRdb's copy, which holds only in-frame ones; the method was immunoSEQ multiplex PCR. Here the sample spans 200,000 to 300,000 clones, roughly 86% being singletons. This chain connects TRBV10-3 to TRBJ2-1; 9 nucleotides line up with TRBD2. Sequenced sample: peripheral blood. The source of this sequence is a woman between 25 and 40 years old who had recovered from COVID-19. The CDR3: CATRMGGGALLEQFF. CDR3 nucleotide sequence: TGTGCCACAAGAATGGGCGGGGGGGCCCTTCTTGAGCAGTTCTTC.